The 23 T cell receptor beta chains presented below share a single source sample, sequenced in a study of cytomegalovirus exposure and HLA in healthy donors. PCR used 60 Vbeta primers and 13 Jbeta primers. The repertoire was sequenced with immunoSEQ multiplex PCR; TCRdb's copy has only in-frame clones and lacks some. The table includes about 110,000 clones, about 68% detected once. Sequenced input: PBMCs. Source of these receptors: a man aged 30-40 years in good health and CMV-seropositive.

CDR3 residues: CASLGQYNQPQHF. The CDR3 region has the DNA TGTGCCAGCCTGGGACAGTACAATCAGCCCCAGCATTTT. V gene TRBV6-1 combines with J gene TRBJ1-5; 7 bases are shared with TRBD1. This CDR3 region has 13 residues. The germline V gene encodes CDR1 MNHNS and CDR2 SASEGT. Germline trimming cut 8 bases from V and 3 bases from J; bases unmatched to any gene: 4.

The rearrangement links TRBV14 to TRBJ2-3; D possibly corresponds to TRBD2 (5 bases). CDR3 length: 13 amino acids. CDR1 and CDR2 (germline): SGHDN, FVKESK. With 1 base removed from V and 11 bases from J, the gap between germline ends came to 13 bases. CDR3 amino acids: CASSQGALERQYF. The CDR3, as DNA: TGTGCCAGCAGCCAAGGAGCACTAGAGAGGCAGTATTTT.

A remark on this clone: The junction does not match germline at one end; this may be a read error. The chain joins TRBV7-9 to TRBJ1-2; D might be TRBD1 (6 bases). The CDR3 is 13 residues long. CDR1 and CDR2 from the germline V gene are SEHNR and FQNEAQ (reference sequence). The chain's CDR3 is CASSLEDSRNPSF. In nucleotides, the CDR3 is TGTGCCAGCAGCTTAGAGGACAGCAGAAACCCTTCTTTC.

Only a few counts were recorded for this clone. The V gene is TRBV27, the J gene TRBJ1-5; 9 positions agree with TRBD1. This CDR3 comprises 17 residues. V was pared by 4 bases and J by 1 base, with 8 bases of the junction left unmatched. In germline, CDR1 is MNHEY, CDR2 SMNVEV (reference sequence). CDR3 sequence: CASSSTGGGRSNQPQHF. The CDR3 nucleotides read TGTGCCAGCAGTTCTACAGGGGGCGGGAGGAGCAATCAGCCCCAGCATTTT.

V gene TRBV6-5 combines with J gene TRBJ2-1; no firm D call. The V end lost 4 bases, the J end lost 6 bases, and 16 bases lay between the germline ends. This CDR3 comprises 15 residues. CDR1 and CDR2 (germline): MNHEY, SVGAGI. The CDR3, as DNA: TGTGCCAGCAGTTCCCCATTTGGAGTCTCCAATGAGCAGTTCTTC. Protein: CASSSPFGVSNEQFF.

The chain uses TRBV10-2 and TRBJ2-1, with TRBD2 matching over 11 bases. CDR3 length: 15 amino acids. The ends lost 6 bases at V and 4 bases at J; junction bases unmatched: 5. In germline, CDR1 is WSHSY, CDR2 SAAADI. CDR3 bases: TGCGCCAGCAGGGCTAGCGGGGGGCGGTACAATGAGCAGTTCTTC. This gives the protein CASRASGGRYNEQFF.

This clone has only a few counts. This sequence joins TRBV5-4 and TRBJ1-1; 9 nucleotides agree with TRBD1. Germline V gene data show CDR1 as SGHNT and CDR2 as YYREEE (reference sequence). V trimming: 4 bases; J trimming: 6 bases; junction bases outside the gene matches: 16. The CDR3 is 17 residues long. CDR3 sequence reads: CASSTPGQGVGLAEAFF. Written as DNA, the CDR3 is TGTGCCAGCAGCACCCCGGGACAGGGAGTTGGGTTGGCTGAAGCTTTCTTT.

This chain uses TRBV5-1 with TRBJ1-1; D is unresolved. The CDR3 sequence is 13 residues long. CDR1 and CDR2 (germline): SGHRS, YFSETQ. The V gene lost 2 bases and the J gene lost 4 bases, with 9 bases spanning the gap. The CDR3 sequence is CASSFDGSTEAFF. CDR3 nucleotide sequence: TGCGCCAGCAGCTTCGACGGGAGCACTGAAGCTTTCTTT.

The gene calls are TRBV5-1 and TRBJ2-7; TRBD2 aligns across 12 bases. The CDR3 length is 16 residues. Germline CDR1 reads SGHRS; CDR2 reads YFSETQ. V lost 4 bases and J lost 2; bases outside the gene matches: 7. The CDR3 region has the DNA TGCGCCAGCAGCCAGGGACTAGCGGGTCCCACCTACGAGCAGTACTTC. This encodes CASSQGLAGPTYEQYF.

In DNA form, the CDR3 reads TGTGCCAGCAGCCTCTCCACAGGGGACTCCTACGAGCAGTACTTC. This sequence encodes CASSLSTGDSYEQYF. The chain combines TRBV11-1 with TRBJ2-7; 7 bases match TRBD1. The CDR3 has 15 residues. Germline loops: CDR1 SGHAT, CDR2 FQDESV (reference sequence). Trimming cost V 5 bases and J 0 bases; bases outside gene matches: 7.

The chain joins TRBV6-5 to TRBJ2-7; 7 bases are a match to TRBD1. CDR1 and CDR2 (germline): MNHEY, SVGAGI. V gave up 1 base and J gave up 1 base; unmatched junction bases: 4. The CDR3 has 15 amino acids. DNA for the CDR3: TGTGCCAGCAGTTACTACCCGGGACAGTCCTACGAGCAGTACTTC. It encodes CASSYYPGQSYEQYF.

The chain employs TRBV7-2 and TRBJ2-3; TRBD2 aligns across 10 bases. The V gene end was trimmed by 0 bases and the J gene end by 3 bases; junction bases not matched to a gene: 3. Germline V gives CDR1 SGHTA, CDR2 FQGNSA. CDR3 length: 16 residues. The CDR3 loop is CASSLALAGYTDTQYF. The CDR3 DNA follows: TGTGCCAGCAGCTTAGCACTAGCGGGGTATACAGATACGCAGTATTTT.

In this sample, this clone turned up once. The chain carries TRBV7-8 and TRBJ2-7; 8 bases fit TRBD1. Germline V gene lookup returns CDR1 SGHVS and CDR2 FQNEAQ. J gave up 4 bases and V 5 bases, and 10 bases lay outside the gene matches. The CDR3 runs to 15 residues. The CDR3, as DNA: TGTGCCAGCAGCCAGCAAGGGACAGGAGGGTACGAGCAGTACTTC. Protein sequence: CASSQQGTGGYEQYF.

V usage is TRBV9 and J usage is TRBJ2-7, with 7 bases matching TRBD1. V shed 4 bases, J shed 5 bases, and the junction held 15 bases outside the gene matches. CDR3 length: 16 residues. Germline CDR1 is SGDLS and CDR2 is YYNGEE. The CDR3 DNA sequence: TGTGCCAGCAGCCCCCCCTGGAGAGGGGGCAGCGACGAGCAGTACTTC. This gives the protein CASSPPWRGGSDEQYF.

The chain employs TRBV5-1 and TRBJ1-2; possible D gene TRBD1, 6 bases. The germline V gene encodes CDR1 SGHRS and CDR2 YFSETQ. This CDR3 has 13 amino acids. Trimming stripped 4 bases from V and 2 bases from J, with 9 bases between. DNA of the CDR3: TGCGCCAGCAGCGTGGACAGAAACTATGGCTACACCTTC. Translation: CASSVDRNYGYTF.

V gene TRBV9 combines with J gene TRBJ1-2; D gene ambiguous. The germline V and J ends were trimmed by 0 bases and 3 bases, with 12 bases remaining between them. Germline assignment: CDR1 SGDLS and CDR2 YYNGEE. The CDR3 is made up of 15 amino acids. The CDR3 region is CASSVGEGRYYGYTF. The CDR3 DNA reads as TGTGCCAGCAGCGTAGGGGAAGGGAGGTACTATGGCTACACCTTC.

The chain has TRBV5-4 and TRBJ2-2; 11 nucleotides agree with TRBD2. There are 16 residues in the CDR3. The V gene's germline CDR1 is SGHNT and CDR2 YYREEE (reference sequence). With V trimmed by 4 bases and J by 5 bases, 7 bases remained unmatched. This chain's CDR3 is CASSPLAGASTGELFF. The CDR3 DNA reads TGTGCCAGCAGCCCACTAGCGGGGGCGTCAACCGGGGAGCTGTTTTTT.

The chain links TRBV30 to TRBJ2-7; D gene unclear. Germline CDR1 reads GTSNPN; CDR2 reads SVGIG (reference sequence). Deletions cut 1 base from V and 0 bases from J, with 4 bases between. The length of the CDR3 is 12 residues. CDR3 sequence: CAWSASSYEQYF. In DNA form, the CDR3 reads TGTGCCTGGAGTGCCAGCTCCTACGAGCAGTACTTC. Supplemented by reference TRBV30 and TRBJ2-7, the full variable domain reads SQTIHQWPATLVQPVGSPLSLECTVEGTSNPNLYWYRQAAGRGLQLLFYSVGIGQISSEVPQNLSASRPQDRQFILSSKKLLLSDSGFYLCAWSASSYEQYFGPGTRLTVT.

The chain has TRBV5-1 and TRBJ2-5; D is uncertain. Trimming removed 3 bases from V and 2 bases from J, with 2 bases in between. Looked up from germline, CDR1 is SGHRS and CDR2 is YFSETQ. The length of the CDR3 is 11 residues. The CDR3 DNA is TGCGCCAGCAGCTCGCAAGAGACCCAGTACTTC. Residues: CASSSQETQYF. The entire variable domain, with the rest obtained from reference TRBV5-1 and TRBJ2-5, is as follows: KAGVTQTPRYLIKTRGQQVTLSCSPISGHRSVSWYQQTPGQGLQFLFEYFSETQRNKGNFPGRFSGRQFSNSRSEMNVSTLELGDSALYLCASSSQETQYFGPGTRLLVL.

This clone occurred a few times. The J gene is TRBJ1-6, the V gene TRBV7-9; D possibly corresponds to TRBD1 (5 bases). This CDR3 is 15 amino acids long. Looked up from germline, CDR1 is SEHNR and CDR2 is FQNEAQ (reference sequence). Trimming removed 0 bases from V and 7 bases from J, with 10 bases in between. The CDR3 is CASSLAIGANSPLHF. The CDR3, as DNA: TGTGCCAGCAGCTTAGCGATTGGGGCGAATTCACCCCTCCACTTT.

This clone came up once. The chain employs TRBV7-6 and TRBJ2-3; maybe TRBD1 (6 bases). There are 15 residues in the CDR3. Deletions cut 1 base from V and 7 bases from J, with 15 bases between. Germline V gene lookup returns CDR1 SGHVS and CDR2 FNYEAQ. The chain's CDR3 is CASSLGDRGSYTQYF. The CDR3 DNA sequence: TGTGCCAGCAGCTTAGGGGATAGGGGGAGCTATACGCAGTATTTT.

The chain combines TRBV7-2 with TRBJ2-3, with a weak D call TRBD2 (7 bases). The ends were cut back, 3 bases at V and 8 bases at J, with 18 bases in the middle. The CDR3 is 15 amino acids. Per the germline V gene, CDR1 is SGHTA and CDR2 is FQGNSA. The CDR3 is CASSFSPSGGGTQYF. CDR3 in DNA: TGTGCCAGCAGCTTTTCCCCTTCGGGGGGCGGTACGCAGTATTTT.

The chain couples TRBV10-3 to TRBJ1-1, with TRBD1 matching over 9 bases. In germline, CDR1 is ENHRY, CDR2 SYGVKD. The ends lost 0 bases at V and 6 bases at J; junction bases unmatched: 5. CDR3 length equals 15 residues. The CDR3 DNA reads TGTGCCATCAGTGAGTCCGAACAGGGGGCAGCTGAAGCTTTCTTT. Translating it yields CAISESEQGAAEAFF.